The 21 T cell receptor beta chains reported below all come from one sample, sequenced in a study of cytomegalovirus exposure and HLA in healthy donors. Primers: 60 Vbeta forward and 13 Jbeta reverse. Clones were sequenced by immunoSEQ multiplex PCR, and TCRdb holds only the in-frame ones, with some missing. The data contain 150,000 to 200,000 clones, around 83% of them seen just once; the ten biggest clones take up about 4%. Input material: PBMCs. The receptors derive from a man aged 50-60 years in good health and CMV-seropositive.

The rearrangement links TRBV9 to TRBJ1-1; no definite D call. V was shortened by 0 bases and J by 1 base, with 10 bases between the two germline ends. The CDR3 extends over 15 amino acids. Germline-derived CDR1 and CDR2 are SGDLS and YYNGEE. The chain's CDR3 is CASSVAMQENTEAFF. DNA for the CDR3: TGTGCCAGCAGCGTAGCGATGCAGGAGAACACTGAAGCTTTCTTT.

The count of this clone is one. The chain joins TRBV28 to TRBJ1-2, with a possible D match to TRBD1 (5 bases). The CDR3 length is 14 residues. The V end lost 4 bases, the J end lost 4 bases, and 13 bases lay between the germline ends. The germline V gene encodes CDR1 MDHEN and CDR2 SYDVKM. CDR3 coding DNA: TGTGCCAGCAGTTCCCCGACAGCCCCCTATGGCTACACCTTC. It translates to CASSSPTAPYGYTF.

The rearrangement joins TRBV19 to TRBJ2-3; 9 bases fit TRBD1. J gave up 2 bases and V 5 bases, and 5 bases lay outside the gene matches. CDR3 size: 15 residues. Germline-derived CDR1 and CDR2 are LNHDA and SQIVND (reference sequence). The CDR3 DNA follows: TGTGCCAGTAGTTGGGGACAGGGCAACACAGATACGCAGTATTTT. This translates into CASSWGQGNTDTQYF.

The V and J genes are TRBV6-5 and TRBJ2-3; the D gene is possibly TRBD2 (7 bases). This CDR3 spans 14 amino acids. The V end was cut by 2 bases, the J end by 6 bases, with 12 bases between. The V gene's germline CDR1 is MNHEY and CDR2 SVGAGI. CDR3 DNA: TGTGCCAGCAGTTACAAAAGGGGGGGGGATACGCAGTATTTT. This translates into CASSYKRGGDTQYF.

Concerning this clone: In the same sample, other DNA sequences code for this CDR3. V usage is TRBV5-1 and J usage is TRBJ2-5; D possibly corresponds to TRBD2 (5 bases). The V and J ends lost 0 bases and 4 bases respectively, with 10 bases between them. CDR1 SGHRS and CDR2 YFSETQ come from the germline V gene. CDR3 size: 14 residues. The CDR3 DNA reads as TGCGCCAGCAGCTTGGGTGGGGAGAGAGAGACCCAGTACTTC. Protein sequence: CASSLGGERETQYF.

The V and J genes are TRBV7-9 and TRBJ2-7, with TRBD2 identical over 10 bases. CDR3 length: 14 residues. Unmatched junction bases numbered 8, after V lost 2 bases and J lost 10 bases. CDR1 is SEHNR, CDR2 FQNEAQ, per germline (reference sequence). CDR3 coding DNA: TGTGCCAGCAGCTTAAGACTAGCGGGTGGTGAACAGTACTTC. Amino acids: CASSLRLAGGEQYF.

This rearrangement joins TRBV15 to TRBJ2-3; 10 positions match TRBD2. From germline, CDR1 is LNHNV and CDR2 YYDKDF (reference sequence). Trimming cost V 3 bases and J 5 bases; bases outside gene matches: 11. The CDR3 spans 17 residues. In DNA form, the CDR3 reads TGTGCCACCAGCAGTACCCCCCTAGCGGGAGACTTAGATACGCAGTATTTT. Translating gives CATSSTPLAGDLDTQYF.

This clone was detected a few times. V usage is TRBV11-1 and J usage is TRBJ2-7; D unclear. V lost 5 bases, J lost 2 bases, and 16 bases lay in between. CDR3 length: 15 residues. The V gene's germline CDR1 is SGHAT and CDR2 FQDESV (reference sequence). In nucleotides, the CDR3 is TGTGCCAGCAGCCCCGAGCTCGGCGGCACCTACGAGCAGTACTTC. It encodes CASSPELGGTYEQYF.

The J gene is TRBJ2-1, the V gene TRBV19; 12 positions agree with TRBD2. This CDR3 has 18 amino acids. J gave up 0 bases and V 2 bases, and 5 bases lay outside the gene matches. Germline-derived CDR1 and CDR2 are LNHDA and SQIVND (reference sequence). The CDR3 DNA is TGTGCCAGTAGTATATCACTAGCGGGGGGTAGCTCCTACAATGAGCAGTTCTTC. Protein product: CASSISLAGGSSYNEQFF.

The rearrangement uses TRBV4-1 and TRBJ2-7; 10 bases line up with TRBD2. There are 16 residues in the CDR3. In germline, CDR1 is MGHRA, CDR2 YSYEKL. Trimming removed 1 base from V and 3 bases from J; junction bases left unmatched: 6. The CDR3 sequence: CASSQGRTSGYYEQYF. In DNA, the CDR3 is TGCGCCAGCAGCCAAGGGAGGACTAGCGGTTACTACGAGCAGTACTTC.

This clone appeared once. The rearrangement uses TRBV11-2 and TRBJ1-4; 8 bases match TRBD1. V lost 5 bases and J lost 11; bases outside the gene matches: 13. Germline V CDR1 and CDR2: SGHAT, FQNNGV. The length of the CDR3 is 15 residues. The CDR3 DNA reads TGTGCCAGCAGCCCCCTCGGACAGGGAATGTGGAAACTGTTTTTT. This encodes CASSPLGQGMWKLFF.

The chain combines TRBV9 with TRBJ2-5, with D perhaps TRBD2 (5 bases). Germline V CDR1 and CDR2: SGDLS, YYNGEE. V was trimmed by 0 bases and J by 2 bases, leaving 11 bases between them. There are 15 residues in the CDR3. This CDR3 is CASSVGGLGQETQYF. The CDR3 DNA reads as TGTGCCAGCAGCGTAGGAGGGCTAGGGCAAGAGACCCAGTACTTC. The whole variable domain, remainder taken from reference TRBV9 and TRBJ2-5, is DSGVTQTPKHLITATGQRVTLRCSPRSGDLSVYWYQQSLDQGLQFLIQYYNGEERAKGNILERFSAQQFPDLHSELNLSSLELGDSALYFCASSVGGLGQETQYFGPGTRLLVL.

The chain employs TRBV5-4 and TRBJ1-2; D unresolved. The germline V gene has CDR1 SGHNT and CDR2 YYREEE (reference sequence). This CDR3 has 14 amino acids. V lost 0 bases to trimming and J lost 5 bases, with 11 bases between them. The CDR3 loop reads CASSLEREAYGYTF. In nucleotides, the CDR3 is TGTGCCAGCAGCTTGGAAAGGGAGGCGTATGGCTACACCTTC.

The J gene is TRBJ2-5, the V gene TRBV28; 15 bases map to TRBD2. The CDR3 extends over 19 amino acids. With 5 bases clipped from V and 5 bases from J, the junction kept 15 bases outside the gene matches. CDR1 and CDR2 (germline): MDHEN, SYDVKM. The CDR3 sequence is CASSTLLPGLAGGYETQYF. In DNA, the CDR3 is TGTGCCAGCAGTACTCTTTTACCGGGACTAGCGGGGGGATATGAGACCCAGTACTTC. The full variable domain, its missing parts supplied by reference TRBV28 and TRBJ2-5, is DVKVTQSSRYLVKRTGEKVFLECVQDMDHENMFWYRQDPGLGLRLIYFSYDVKMKEKGDIPEGYSVSREKKERFSLILESASTNQTSMYLCASSTLLPGLAGGYETQYFGPGTRLLVL.

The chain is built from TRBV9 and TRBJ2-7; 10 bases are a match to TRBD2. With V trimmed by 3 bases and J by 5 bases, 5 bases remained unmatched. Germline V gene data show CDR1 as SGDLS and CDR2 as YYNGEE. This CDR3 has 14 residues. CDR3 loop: CASSALAGANEQYF. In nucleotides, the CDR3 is TGTGCCAGCAGCGCCCTAGCGGGGGCTAACGAGCAGTACTTC.

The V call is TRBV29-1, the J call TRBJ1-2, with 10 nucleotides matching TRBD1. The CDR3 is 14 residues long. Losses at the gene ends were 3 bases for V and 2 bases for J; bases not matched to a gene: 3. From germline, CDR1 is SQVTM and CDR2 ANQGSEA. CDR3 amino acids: CSVDPGQGNYGYTF. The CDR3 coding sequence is TGCAGCGTTGACCCGGGACAGGGGAACTATGGCTACACCTTC.

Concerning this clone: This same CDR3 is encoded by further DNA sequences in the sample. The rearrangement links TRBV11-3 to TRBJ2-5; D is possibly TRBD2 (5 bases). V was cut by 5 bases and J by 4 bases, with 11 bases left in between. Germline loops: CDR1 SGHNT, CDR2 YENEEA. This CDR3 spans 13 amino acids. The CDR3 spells CASSGGLLETQYF. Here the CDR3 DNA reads TGTGCCAGCAGCGGAGGTTTGTTAGAGACCCAGTACTTC.

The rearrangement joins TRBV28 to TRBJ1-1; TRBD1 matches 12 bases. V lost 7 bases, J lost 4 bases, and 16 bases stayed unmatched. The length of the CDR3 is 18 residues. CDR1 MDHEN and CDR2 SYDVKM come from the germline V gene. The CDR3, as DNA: TGTGCCAGCATCTCCCCTCCGGGACAGGGGGCTTTCGGCACTGAAGCTTTCTTT. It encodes CASISPPGQGAFGTEAFF.

The CDR3 DNA follows: TGCAGCGTTGTAGGGACAGGGTTTGGGGAGCAGTACTTC. Residues: CSVVGTGFGEQYF. V usage is TRBV29-1 and J usage is TRBJ2-7; TRBD1 agrees at 9 bases. The CDR3 has 13 amino acids. Germline V CDR1 and CDR2: SQVTM, ANQGSEA. The J segment lost 7 bases and the V segment lost 4 bases, leaving 8 bases of the junction unmatched.

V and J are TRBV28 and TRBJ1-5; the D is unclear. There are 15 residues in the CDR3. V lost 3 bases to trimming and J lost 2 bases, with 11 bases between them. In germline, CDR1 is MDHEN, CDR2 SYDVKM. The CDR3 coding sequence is TGTGCCAGCAGTTTGGTCGGGGATCGCAATCAGCCCCAGCATTTT. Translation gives CASSLVGDRNQPQHF.

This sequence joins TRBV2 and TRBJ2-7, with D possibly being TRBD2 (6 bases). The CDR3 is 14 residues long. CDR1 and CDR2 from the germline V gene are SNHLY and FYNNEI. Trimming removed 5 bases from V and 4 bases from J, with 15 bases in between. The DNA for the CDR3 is TGTGCCAGCAGTCTTAGCGGAGAGGGGTACGAGCAGTACTTC. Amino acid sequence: CASSLSGEGYEQYF.